Presented here are 22 T cell receptor beta chains from one specimen sequenced in a study of T cells in Graves' hyperthyroidism and ophthalmopathy. It was RNA transcripts that yielded the amplified TCR beta CDR3 regions. The study used the HTBI primer set for a first-round RT-PCR of the TCR CDR3. TCRdb independently ran MiXCR on the multiplex PCR reads; one entry per CDR3 protein. The sample yields hundreds of thousands of distinct CDR3 sequences, over 12% seen once. The sequenced sample was blood. The source is a middle-aged woman with Graves' ophthalmopathy.

This clonotype was picked up many times. The chain uses TRBV6-1 and TRBJ2-7; TRBD2 is a possible D gene (7 bases). V lost 4 bases and J 3 bases, leaving 16 bases between the germline ends. The CDR3 covers 15 residues. CDR1 MNHNS and CDR2 SASEGT come from the germline V gene. CDR3 coding DNA: TGTGCCAGCAGTGGCCGGGGGGCACCTATCTACGAGCAGTACTTC. Translated: CASSGRGAPIYEQYF.

This clonotype was seen many times. The chain uses TRBV6-5 and TRBJ1-1; possible D gene TRBD1, 5 bases. Between the trimmed V and J ends, which lost 2 bases and 4 bases, there was a span of 8 bases. The CDR3 has 13 amino acids. Germline loops: CDR1 MNHEY, CDR2 SVGAGI. CDR3: CASSYGGSTEAFF. The CDR3 coding sequence is TGTGCCAGCAGTTACGGGGGTAGCACTGAAGCTTTCTTT.

The CDR3 DNA sequence: TGTGCCATCAGTGGGACTAGCATCGAGACCCAGTACTTC. It translates to CAISGTSIETQYF. V and J are TRBV10-3 and TRBJ2-5; TRBD2 agrees at 8 bases. J gave up 5 bases and V 4 bases, and 3 bases lay outside the gene matches. Germline assignment: CDR1 ENHRY and CDR2 SYGVKD. CDR3 length: 13 amino acids.

This clonotype is a singleton in its sample. The CDR3 region has the DNA TGTGCCAGCAGTTTGGCGACTAGCGGGTACCAAGAGACCCAGTACTTC. Protein product: CASSLATSGYQETQYF. The chain employs TRBV28 and TRBJ2-5; 10 positions agree with TRBD2. Trimming removed 3 bases from V and 0 bases from J; junction bases left unmatched: 4. This CDR3 contains 16 residues. Germline loops: CDR1 MDHEN, CDR2 SYDVKM.

This clonotype was observed a handful of times. The chain carries TRBV10-3 and TRBJ2-5; no clear D. The CDR3 runs 14 residues. Germline-derived CDR1 and CDR2 are ENHRY and SYGVKD. V lost 6 bases, J lost 7 bases, and 18 bases lay in between. The chain's CDR3 is CAISLTGQEGTQYF. Here the CDR3 DNA reads TGTGCCATCAGCCTGACGGGCCAAGAAGGGACCCAGTACTTC.

This clonotype occurred many times. The chain employs TRBV2 and TRBJ1-2; D not certain. This CDR3 contains 11 residues. V was shortened by 11 bases and J by 4 bases, with 11 bases between the two germline ends. CDR1 is SNHLY and CDR2 is FYNNEI in the germline V gene. CDR3 protein: CAGNPRYGYTF. CDR3 nucleotide sequence: TGTGCCGGAAATCCACGCTATGGCTACACCTTC.

This clonotype was seen more than once but under ten times. This rearrangement joins TRBV4-1 to TRBJ1-2; possible D gene TRBD1, 5 bases. V dropped 1 base and J dropped 0 bases, with 15 bases sitting between them. Germline-derived CDR1 and CDR2 are MGHRA and YSYEKL. The CDR3 contains 17 residues. CDR3 DNA: TGCGCCAGCAGCCAAGGGCCGGAGGGGATCTCTAACTATGGCTACACCTTC. Its protein is CASSQGPEGISNYGYTF.

This clonotype was detected many times. The CDR3 DNA is TGTGCCATCAGTGAGTCAGCAGGGGGCATGGAGACCCAGTACTTC. Its translation: CAISESAGGMETQYF. The rearrangement joins TRBV10-3 to TRBJ2-5; 8 bases match TRBD1. Trimming took 0 bases from V and 5 from J; bases not matched to a gene: 5. Germline CDR1 and CDR2: ENHRY and SYGVKD. The CDR3 sequence is 15 residues long.

This clonotype was observed at least ten times. This rearrangement joins TRBV30 to TRBJ1-1; no clear D. The germline V gene has CDR1 GTSNPN and CDR2 SVGIG (reference sequence). V dropped 0 bases and J dropped 7 bases, with 9 bases sitting between them. The CDR3 has 12 amino acids. CDR3: CAWSVGQFEAFF. In nucleotides, the CDR3 is TGTGCCTGGAGTGTGGGTCAGTTTGAAGCTTTCTTT. Variable domain in full (rest from reference TRBV30 and TRBJ1-1): SQTIHQWPATLVQPVGSPLSLECTVEGTSNPNLYWYRQAAGRGLQLLFYSVGIGQISSEVPQNLSASRPQDRQFILSSKKLLLSDSGFYLCAWSVGQFEAFFGQGTRLTVV.

In this sample, this clonotype turned up many times. Possible read error: a much larger clone is one base away. This rearrangement joins TRBV6-1 to TRBJ1-1; D ambiguous. Deletions cut 4 bases from V and 1 base from J, with 4 bases between. The germline CDR1 and CDR2 sequences are MNHNS and SASEGT. The CDR3 runs to 12 residues. Here the CDR3 reads CASSVRNTEAFF. The DNA for the CDR3 is TGTGCCAGCAGTGTCAGGAACACTGAAGCTTTCTTT.

This clonotype was detected a few times. No DNA is shown, since the ends of the CDR3 on it are uncertain; the CDR3 is the one TCRdb lists. The gene calls are TRBV5-7 and TRBJ2-2; the table's D call, TRBD1, has no DNA check behind it. TRBV5-7 is designated an ORF whose function remains uncertain. From its first to its last residue, the CDR3 has 15 amino acids. CDR3 sequence reads: CAVQWTARTPGSCFF.

The table lists this clonotype with many counts. CDR3 residues: CASSLIGDTEAFF. The CDR3 DNA reads as TGTGCCAGCAGTTTAATCGGAGACACTGAAGCTTTCTTT. The gene calls are TRBV27 and TRBJ1-1; no clear D. V shed 2 bases and J shed 3 bases, with 7 bases lying between them. The CDR3 covers 13 residues. The germline V gene encodes CDR1 MNHEY and CDR2 SMNVEV (reference sequence).

There are many counts of this clonotype. The chain carries TRBV12-3 or TRBV12-4 and TRBJ1-5; D is ambiguous. The CDR3 consists of 15 residues. V was shortened by 7 bases and J by 1 base, with 14 bases between the two germline ends. Here the CDR3 reads CASTRSLGSNQPQHF. DNA for the CDR3: TGTGCCAGCACCCGGTCTCTCGGGAGCAATCAGCCCCAGCATTTT.

This clonotype was detected many times. V is TRBV28 and J is TRBJ2-7, with D possibly matching TRBD1 (5 bases). Germline CDR1 MDHEN, CDR2 SYDVKM. CDR3 length equals 15 residues. With 8 bases removed from V and 3 bases from J, the gap between germline ends came to 20 bases. The CDR3 coding sequence is TGTGCCAGCGATACCCGGGCAGGGATGAGCTACGAGCAGTACTTC. This gives the protein CASDTRAGMSYEQYF.

At least ten counts were recorded for this clonotype. This chain links TRBV15 with TRBJ1-5, with 7 bases fitting TRBD1. V gave up 0 bases and J gave up 7 bases; unmatched junction bases: 6. CDR3 length equals 15 residues. Per germline, CDR1 LNHNV and CDR2 YYDKDF (reference sequence). CDR3 DNA sequence: TGTGCCACCAGCAGAGATGGACAGGAATACCAGCCCCAGCATTTT. Encoded protein: CATSRDGQEYQPQHF.

This clonotype showed up many times. The chain employs TRBV20-1 and TRBJ1-1; the D gene is possibly TRBD1 (5 bases). This CDR3 is 12 amino acids long. V was shortened by 5 bases and J by 1 base, with 8 bases between the two germline ends. Germline CDR1 is DFQATT and CDR2 is SNEGSKA (reference sequence). The CDR3 nucleotides read TGCAGTGCTCCGGACAAGAACACTGAAGCTTTCTTT. Its translation is CSAPDKNTEAFF.

The chain links TRBV2 to TRBJ1-3; weak D call: TRBD1 (6 bases). V lost 6 bases to trimming and J lost 4 bases, with 13 bases between them. CDR3 length: 14 residues. CDR1 is SNHLY, CDR2 FYNNEI, per germline. CDR3 DNA sequence: TGTGCCAGCAGAGATGACAGGTCCGGAAACACCATATATTTT. Translation gives CASRDDRSGNTIYF.

CDR3 sequence reads: CSGVLAGTYEQYF. The CDR3 DNA reads TGCAGCGGAGTACTAGCGGGAACCTACGAGCAGTACTTC. The rearrangement uses TRBV29-1 and TRBJ2-7; 10 bases align to TRBD2. V lost 7 bases and J lost 2; bases outside the gene matches: 5. This CDR3 has 13 residues. The germline gives CDR1 SQVTM, CDR2 ANQGSEA.

This clonotype was detected only once. The chain has TRBV5-1 and TRBJ1-1; unclear D gene. V was trimmed by 2 bases and J by 3 bases, leaving 8 bases between them. CDR1 is SGHRS, CDR2 YFSETQ, per germline. The CDR3 covers 13 residues. The CDR3 sequence is CASSFAWDTEAFF. CDR3 sequence (DNA): TGCGCCAGCAGCTTCGCCTGGGACACTGAAGCTTTCTTT.

This clonotype was detected ten times or more. The chain joins TRBV5-4 to TRBJ2-5, with D tentatively TRBD2 (6 bases). The CDR3 contains 15 residues. Germline V gives CDR1 SGHNT, CDR2 YYREEE (reference sequence). V was cut by 0 bases and J by 4 bases, with 13 bases left in between. This CDR3 reads CASSLESWRGETQYF. The CDR3 nucleotides read TGTGCCAGCAGCTTGGAATCTTGGAGGGGAGAGACCCAGTACTTC. The variable domain in full, completed from reference TRBV5-4 and TRBJ2-5, reads ETGVTQSPTHLIKTRGQQVTLRCSSQSGHNTVSWYQQALGQGPQFIFQYYREEENGRGNFPPRFSGLQFPNYSSELNVNALELDDSALYLCASSLESWRGETQYFGPGTRLLVL.

This clonotype was recorded many times. V and J are TRBV2 and TRBJ1-5; tentative D call: TRBD1 (5 bases). The germline gives CDR1 SNHLY, CDR2 FYNNEI. This CDR3 region has 13 residues. Trimming took off 4 bases at V and 4 bases at J, with 8 bases between the two ends. CDR3 sequence (DNA): TGTGCCAGCAGTGCCTCAGGGAATCAGCCCCAGCATTTT. Translation: CASSASGNQPQHF.

The chain couples TRBV6-5 to TRBJ1-2; 8 positions agree with TRBD1. V lost 3 bases to trimming and J lost 8 bases; unmatched junction nucleotides: 8. The CDR3 consists of 14 residues. Looked up from germline, CDR1 is MNHEY and CDR2 is SVGAGI. This chain's CDR3 is CASSYNDRGRGYTF. DNA for the CDR3: TGTGCCAGCAGTTATAACGACAGGGGTCGCGGCTACACCTTC.